One sample yielded the 27 T cell receptor beta chains listed below, sequenced in a study of CD8 T cells in ankylosing spondylitis. Findings and limits, study-wide: What appeared characteristic of ankylosing spondylitis blood was a TCR beta motif of eight highly homologous variants.

Each CDR3 protein gets one entry after TCRdb re-called the 5' RACE reads with MiXCR. The table records more than 650,000 distinct CDR3 sequences, over 9.5% of them present only once. These receptors are not linked to any known antigen. The specimen sequenced was blood, either unsorted or a sorted T cell fraction (not recorded which). The source of these receptors is a male donor with ankylosing spondylitis.

This clonotype was counted many times. At one of its ends the junction is not consistent with the germline gene, which may arise from a read error. The gene calls are TRBV5-1 and TRBJ2-1; TRBD2 might be the D (6 bases). This CDR3 is built from 13 residues. Germline lookup yields CDR1 SGHRS and CDR2 YFSETQ. CDR3 in amino acids: CASRLSGANEQFF. For the CDR3, the DNA is TGCGCCAGCCGCTTGTCGGGAGCCAATGAGCAGTTCTTC.

This clonotype was counted between two and nine times. The chain joins TRBV29-1 to TRBJ2-7, with a weak D call TRBD1 (5 bases). Germline values: CDR1 SQVTM, CDR2 ANQGSEA. With 4 bases removed from V and 2 bases from J, the gap between germline ends came to 9 bases. The CDR3 contains 12 residues. CDR3 sequence reads: CSVVRAPYEQYF. In DNA form, the CDR3 reads TGCAGCGTTGTCAGGGCCCCCTACGAGCAGTACTTC.

This clonotype was observed a handful of times. The chain carries TRBV11-2 and TRBJ1-2; 7 bases are a match to TRBD1. The CDR3 contains 13 residues. The germline gives CDR1 SGHAT, CDR2 FQNNGV. The J segment lost 9 bases and the V segment lost 3 bases, leaving 7 bases of the junction unmatched. The CDR3 is CASSFDRADRYTF. DNA of the CDR3: TGTGCCAGCAGCTTCGACAGGGCGGATCGCTACACCTTC.

The chain employs TRBV18 and TRBJ2-7; the D gene is possibly TRBD2 (5 bases). Germline V gene sequence: CDR1 KGHSH, CDR2 LQKENI. V lost 0 bases, J lost 4 bases, and 13 bases lay in between. This CDR3 has 15 residues. CDR3 sequence (DNA): TGTGCCAGCTCACCACCGACCGGTCGGGAATACGAGCAGTACTTC. This translates into CASSPPTGREYEQYF.

The chain links TRBV18 to TRBJ1-5; D uncertain. Trimming removed 0 bases from V and 3 bases from J, with 6 bases in between. CDR3 size: 14 residues. In germline, CDR1 is KGHSH, CDR2 LQKENI. The CDR3 coding sequence is TGTGCCAGCTCACCACCGACAAACAATCAGCCCCAGCATTTT. Residues: CASSPPTNNQPQHF.

The V call is TRBV20-1, the J call TRBJ2-3; D is possibly TRBD2 (7 bases). CDR1 is DFQATT, CDR2 SNEGSKA, per germline (reference sequence). V was pared by 1 base and J by 5 bases, with 19 bases between. The CDR3 totals 16 residues. The CDR3 region is CSARVAGAPGVDTQYF. For the CDR3, the DNA is TGCAGTGCTAGAGTGGCGGGGGCCCCAGGTGTAGATACGCAGTATTTT.

This clonotype came up a few times. The CDR3 is CASSLGEGKNIQYF. CDR3 nucleotide sequence: TGTGCCAGCAGTTTAGGGGAGGGGAAAAACATTCAGTACTTC. This chain uses TRBV12-3 or TRBV12-4 with TRBJ2-4; 7 bases align to TRBD2. V was pared by 1 base and J by 4 bases, with 1 base of the junction left unmatched. CDR3 length: 14 residues.

This clonotype was seen ten or more times. This chain connects TRBV20-1 to TRBJ2-5, with no clear D. Trimming cost V 7 bases and J 5 bases, with 11 bases left between them. CDR1 and CDR2 (germline): DFQATT, SNEGSKA (reference sequence). CDR3 length: 11 amino acids. The CDR3 DNA follows: TGCAGTGTAGAAGGAATGGAGACCCAGTACTTC. This encodes CSVEGMETQYF.

This clonotype appeared a few times. The chain carries TRBV11-2 and TRBJ2-7; a weak D match, TRBD2 (6 bases). Germline loops: CDR1 SGHAT, CDR2 FQNNGV. V lost 3 bases and J lost 3, with 12 bases in between. This CDR3 contains 14 residues. The CDR3 loop reads CASSFGAGSYEQYF. The CDR3 DNA reads as TGTGCCAGCAGCTTCGGCGCGGGGAGCTACGAGCAGTACTTC.

In this sample, this clonotype turned up many times. This CDR3 reads CAISELASGSYNEQFF. Written as DNA, the CDR3 is TGTGCCATCAGTGAGCTGGCTAGCGGCTCCTACAATGAGCAGTTCTTC. The chain joins TRBV10-3 to TRBJ2-1; 7 nucleotides line up with TRBD2. The V segment lost 2 bases and the J segment 0 bases; nucleotides outside the gene matches: 4. This CDR3 region has 16 residues. CDR1 ENHRY and CDR2 SYGVKD come from the germline V gene.

This clonotype was detected a few times. This chain links TRBV12-2 with TRBJ2-7; TRBD2, the table's D call, lacks a check against the DNA. TRBV12-2 is reported as a pseudogene. This CDR3 has 15 amino acids. The CDR3 DNA follows: TGTGCAAGTCGCTTAGTGGGGGACAAGCGCTACGAGCAGTACTTC. Encoded protein: CASRLVGDKRYEQYF.

CDR3 in DNA: TGTGCCAGCAGCCTCGACCAGGACGAGCAGTACTTC. This codes for CASSLDQDEQYF. The chain carries TRBV7-9 and TRBJ2-7, with D hard to call. The V and J ends lost 5 bases and 5 bases respectively, with 10 bases between them. The germline gives CDR1 SEHNR, CDR2 FQNEAQ (reference sequence). The CDR3 has 12 residues.

This clonotype was picked up many times. This rearrangement joins TRBV5-1 to TRBJ1-1; D call uncertain. The CDR3 covers 14 residues. Germline loops: CDR1 SGHRS, CDR2 YFSETQ. The V and J ends lost 2 bases and 6 bases respectively, with 14 bases between them. The CDR3 coding sequence is TGCGCCAGCAGCTTACGGGCCTTCGATGCTGAAGCTTTCTTT. It is translated as CASSLRAFDAEAFF.

This clonotype was seen more than once but under ten times. This rearrangement joins TRBV6-5 to TRBJ2-2; D ambiguous. The CDR3 totals 14 residues. V shed 2 bases and J shed 4 bases, with 8 bases lying between them. CDR1 MNHEY and CDR2 SVGAGI come from the germline V gene. This chain's CDR3 is CASSYGQATGELFF. Written as DNA, the CDR3 is TGTGCCAGCAGTTACGGCCAGGCCACCGGGGAGCTGTTTTTT.

This clonotype was detected a few times. Here the CDR3 DNA reads TGTGCCAGCAGCTTACGGCGGAGTCAAGAGACCCAGTACTTC. Protein: CASSLRRSQETQYF. J is TRBJ2-5 and V is TRBV7-3; the D is unclear. CDR1 is SGHTA and CDR2 is FQGTGA in the germline V gene. V lost 2 bases and J lost 2, with 9 bases in between. This CDR3 has 14 amino acids.

This clonotype was counted a few times. This rearrangement joins TRBV5-6 to TRBJ1-1; D may be TRBD1 (5 bases). The CDR3 is 14 amino acids. CDR1 is SGHDT, CDR2 YYEEEE, per germline. V shed 3 bases and J shed 1 base, with 10 bases lying between them. DNA for the CDR3: TGTGCCAGCAGCTCGGGACTGTGGAACACTGAAGCTTTCTTT. Its translation: CASSSGLWNTEAFF. Full variable domain (outside the CDR3, taken from reference TRBV5-6 and TRBJ1-1): DAGVTQSPTHLIKTRGQQVTLRCSPKSGHDTVSWYQQALGQGPQFIFQYYEEEERQRGNFPDRFSGHQFPNYSSELNVNALLLGDSALYLCASSSGLWNTEAFFGQGTRLTVV.

The rearrangement uses TRBV29-1 and TRBJ1-2, with 7 positions matching TRBD1. The germline gives CDR1 SQVTM, CDR2 ANQGSEA. The CDR3 is made up of 12 amino acids. V trimming: 6 bases; J trimming: 8 bases; junction bases outside the gene matches: 9. CDR3 protein: CSVESTGDGYTF. The CDR3 DNA follows: TGCAGCGTAGAAAGTACAGGGGACGGCTACACCTTC.

The CDR3 DNA is TGTGCCAGCCGGTGGTATGGGGGCACAGATACGCAGTATTTT. Translation: CASRWYGGTDTQYF. The chain couples TRBV7-2 to TRBJ2-3; D is unresolved. V lost 8 bases and J 1 base, leaving 13 bases between the germline ends. CDR1 and CDR2 (germline): SGHTA, FQGNSA. This CDR3 has 14 residues.

This clonotype appeared many times. The gene calls are TRBV10-3 and TRBJ2-1; possibly TRBD2 for D (6 bases). Germline CDR1 ENHRY, CDR2 SYGVKD. V gave up 6 bases and J gave up 13 bases, with 13 bases separating them. CDR3 length: 11 residues. CDR3 sequence: CAIRGMGGQFF. The CDR3 DNA reads TGTGCCATCAGGGGAATGGGGGGTCAGTTCTTC.

This clonotype was counted a few times. This chain uses TRBV12-3 or TRBV12-4 with TRBJ2-5; 10 bases align to TRBD2. The ends lost 6 bases at V and 6 bases at J; junction bases unmatched: 13. The length of the CDR3 is 16 residues. The CDR3 loop is CASSPSGRALRKTQYF. CDR3 DNA: TGTGCCAGCAGCCCCAGCGGGAGGGCCCTCCGAAAGACCCAGTACTTC.

This clonotype came up a few times. The chain links TRBV20-1 to TRBJ1-2; D is uncertain. Germline-derived CDR1 and CDR2 are DFQATT and SNEGSKA (reference sequence). Between the trimmed V and J ends, which lost 0 bases and 1 base, there was a span of 12 bases. This CDR3 is 15 amino acids long. DNA of the CDR3: TGCAGTGCTAGAGATAACACAGCTAATAACTATGGCTACACCTTC. Its translation: CSARDNTANNYGYTF.

This clonotype was seen a few times. This chain joins TRBV5-1 and TRBJ1-1; 9 bases align to TRBD1. CDR3 size: 15 residues. Germline V gene sequence: CDR1 SGHRS, CDR2 YFSETQ. Germline trimming cut 1 base from V and 4 bases from J; bases unmatched to any gene: 5. CDR3 DNA sequence: TGCGCCAGCAGCTTGCCATCGGGACAGGGCACTGAAGCTTTCTTT. This encodes CASSLPSGQGTEAFF.

This clonotype was counted a few times. The genes are TRBV24-1 and TRBJ2-1; 7 bases align to TRBD2. The CDR3 has 17 residues. Germline V CDR1 and CDR2: KGHDR, SFDVKD. V lost 4 bases, J lost 7 bases, and 15 bases stayed unmatched. As DNA, the CDR3 is TGTGCCACCAGTGACACCCGTGGGCTAGCGGTCTCAAATGAGCAGTTCTTC. It translates to CATSDTRGLAVSNEQFF.

This clonotype appeared a few times. The chain uses TRBV14 and TRBJ2-7; 7 bases fit TRBD2. The CDR3 contains 14 residues. V was clipped by 0 bases and J by 11 bases; unmatched bases: 10. Germline V lookup: CDR1 SGHDN, CDR2 FVKESK. DNA for the CDR3: TGTGCCAGCAGCCAAGATATGGGCGGGAGTCAGGAGTACTTC. Translated, it gives CASSQDMGGSQEYF.

The CDR3 protein is CASRLALAGLTGELFF. The CDR3 DNA is TGTGCAAGTCGCTTAGCGCTAGCGGGGCTCACCGGGGAGCTGTTTTTT. The gene calls are TRBV12-2 and TRBJ2-2. TRBV12-2 is noted as a pseudogene. This CDR3 contains 16 residues.

This clonotype has just a few counts. The V gene is TRBV7-2, the J gene TRBJ1-2; TRBD1 is a possible D gene (6 bases). This CDR3 contains 15 residues. Germline V gives CDR1 SGHTA, CDR2 FQGNSA. The V and J ends lost 1 base and 7 bases respectively, with 16 bases between them. The CDR3 DNA is TGTGCCAGCAGCTTAGTAACTTCGGGGGCGGGTGGCTACACCTTC. Its translation is CASSLVTSGAGGYTF.

This chain uses TRBV24-1 with TRBJ2-3, with 14 bases fitting TRBD2. CDR1 and CDR2 (germline): KGHDR, SFDVKD. This CDR3 comprises 18 residues. Trimming at V came to 4 bases and at J to 2 bases, leaving 7 bases not matched to a gene. The CDR3 protein is CATSDPGLAGAYTDTQYF. The CDR3, as DNA: TGTGCCACCAGTGACCCGGGACTAGCGGGGGCGTACACAGATACGCAGTATTTT.